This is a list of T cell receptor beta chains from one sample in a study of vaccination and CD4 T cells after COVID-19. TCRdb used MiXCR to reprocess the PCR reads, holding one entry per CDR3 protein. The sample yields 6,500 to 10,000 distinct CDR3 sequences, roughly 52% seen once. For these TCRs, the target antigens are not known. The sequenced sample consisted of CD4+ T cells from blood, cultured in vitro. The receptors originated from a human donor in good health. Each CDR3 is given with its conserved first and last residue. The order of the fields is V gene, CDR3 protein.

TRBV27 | CASSLRTSGIRRPYEQYF
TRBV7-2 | CASKNQPTGGLGGYTF
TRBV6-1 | CASTRGRTDTQYF
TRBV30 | CAQGGGEANYGYTF
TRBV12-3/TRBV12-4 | CASTTFSGGETQYF
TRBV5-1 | CASSLGQGMGNTIYF
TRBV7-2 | CASSFGGGSHRETQYF
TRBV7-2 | CASSPRGNRGLGLSYEQYF
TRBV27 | CASSPLRTLSYEQYF
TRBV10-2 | CASSDHRGSYGYTF
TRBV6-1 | CASSERSPGSEGYTF